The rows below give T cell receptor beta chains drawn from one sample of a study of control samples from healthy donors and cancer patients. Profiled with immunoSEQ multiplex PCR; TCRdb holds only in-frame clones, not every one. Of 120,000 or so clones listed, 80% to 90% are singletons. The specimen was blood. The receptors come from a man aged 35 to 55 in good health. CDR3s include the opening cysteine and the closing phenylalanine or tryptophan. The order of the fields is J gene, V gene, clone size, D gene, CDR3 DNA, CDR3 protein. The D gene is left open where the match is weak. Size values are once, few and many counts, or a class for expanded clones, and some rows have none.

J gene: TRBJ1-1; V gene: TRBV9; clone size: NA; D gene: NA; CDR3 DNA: TGTGCCAGCACCTCGACCCAGGGGCACACTGAAGCTTTCTTT; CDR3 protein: CASTSTQGHTEAFF
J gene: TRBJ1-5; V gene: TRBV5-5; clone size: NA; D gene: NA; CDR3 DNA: TGTGCCAGCAGTTCCGAAGGGGCACCCAATAGCAATCAGCCCCAGCATTTT; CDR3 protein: CASSSEGAPNSNQPQHF
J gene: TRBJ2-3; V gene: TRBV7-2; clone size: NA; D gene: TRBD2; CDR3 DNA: TGTGCCAGCAGCTTTCCAACTAGCGGAGACACAGATACGCAGTATTTT; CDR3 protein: CASSFPTSGDTDTQYF
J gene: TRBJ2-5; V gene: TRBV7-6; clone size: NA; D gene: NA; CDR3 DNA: TGTGCCAGCAGCTTAGCAGGGGCTCGGGAGACCCAGTACTTC; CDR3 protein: CASSLAGARETQYF
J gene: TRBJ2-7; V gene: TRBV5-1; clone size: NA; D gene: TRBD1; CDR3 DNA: TGCGCCAGCAGCTTGGGCCGGGACAGGGTCGAGCAGTACTTC; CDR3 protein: CASSLGRDRVEQYF
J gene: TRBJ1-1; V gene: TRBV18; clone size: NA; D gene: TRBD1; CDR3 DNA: TGTGCCAGCTCACCACCGGGACAGGATGCCCTGAACACTGAAGCTTTCTTT; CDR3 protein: CASSPPGQDALNTEAFF
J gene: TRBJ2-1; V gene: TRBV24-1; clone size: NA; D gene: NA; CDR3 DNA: TGTGCCACCAGTGACCCCTACAATGAGCAGTTCTTC; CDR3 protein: CATSDPYNEQFF
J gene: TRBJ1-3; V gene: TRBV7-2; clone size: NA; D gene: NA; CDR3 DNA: TGTGCCAGCAGCTTCCGAGGGGGGGAGAGCTCTGGAAACACCATATATTTT; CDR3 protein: CASSFRGGESSGNTIYF
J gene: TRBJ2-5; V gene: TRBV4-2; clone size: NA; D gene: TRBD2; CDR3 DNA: TGTGCCAGCAGCCACGGGCGGGGGGAGCAAGAGACCCAGTACTTC; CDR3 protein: CASSHGRGEQETQYF
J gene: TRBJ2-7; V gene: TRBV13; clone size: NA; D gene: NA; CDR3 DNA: TGTGCCAGCAGCCGCGGGTGGGGGGGCGTCTACGAGCAGTACTTC; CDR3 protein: CASSRGWGGVYEQYF
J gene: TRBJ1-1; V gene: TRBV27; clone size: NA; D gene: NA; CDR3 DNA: TGTGCCAGCAGTTTATCGCGGCCCTCAATAAGGGTTTTCTTT; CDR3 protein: CASSLSRPSIRVFF
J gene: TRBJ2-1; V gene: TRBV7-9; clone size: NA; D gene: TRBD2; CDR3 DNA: TGTGCCAGCAGCTTAACTAGCGGGGTTTCGAGCAATGAGCAGTTCTTC; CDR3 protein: CASSLTSGVSSNEQFF
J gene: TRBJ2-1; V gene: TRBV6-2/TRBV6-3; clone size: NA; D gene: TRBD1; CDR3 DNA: TGTGCCAGCAGCCTAAGGACAGGGTCCTACAATGAGCAGTTCTTC; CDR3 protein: CASSLRTGSYNEQFF
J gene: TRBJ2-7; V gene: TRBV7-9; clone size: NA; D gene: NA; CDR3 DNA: TGTGCCAGCAGCCCTACGGGACTCCCCTACGAGCAGTACTTC; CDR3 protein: CASSPTGLPYEQYF
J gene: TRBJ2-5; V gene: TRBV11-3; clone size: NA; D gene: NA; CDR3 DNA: TGTGCCAGCAGCTCAGGGTTCCAAGAGACCCAGTACTTC; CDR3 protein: CASSSGFQETQYF
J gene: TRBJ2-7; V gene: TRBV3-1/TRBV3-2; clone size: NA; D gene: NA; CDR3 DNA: TGTGCCAGCAGCCGGGTCAATCACGAGCAGTACTTC; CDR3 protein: CASSRVNHEQYF
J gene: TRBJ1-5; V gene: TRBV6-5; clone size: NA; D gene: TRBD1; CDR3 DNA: TGTGCCAGCAGTTGGGACAGCCTTAGGGGGCAGCCCCAGCATTTT; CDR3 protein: CASSWDSLRGQPQHF
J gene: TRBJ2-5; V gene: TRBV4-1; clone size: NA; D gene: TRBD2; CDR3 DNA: TGCGCCAGCAGCCAAGGGACTAGCGGGGGGTACCAAGAGACCCAGTACTTC; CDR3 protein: CASSQGTSGGYQETQYF
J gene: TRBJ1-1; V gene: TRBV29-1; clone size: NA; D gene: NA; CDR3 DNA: TGCAGCACAGGACGGAACACTGAAGCTTTCTTT; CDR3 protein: CSTGRNTEAFF
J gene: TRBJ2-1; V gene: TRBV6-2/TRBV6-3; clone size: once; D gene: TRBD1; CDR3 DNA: TGTGCCAGCAGCCACACACAGGGGAGCTCCTACAATGAGCAGTTCTTC; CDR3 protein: CASSHTQGSSYNEQFF
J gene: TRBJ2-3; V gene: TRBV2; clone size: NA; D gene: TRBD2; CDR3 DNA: TGTGCCAGCGAGCGGGGGGTTACCGATACGCAGTATTTT; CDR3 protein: CASERGVTDTQYF
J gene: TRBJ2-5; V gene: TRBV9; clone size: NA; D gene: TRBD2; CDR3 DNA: TGTGCCAGCAGCGGTGGGGGGGGTCCCTACCTACAAGAGACCCAGTACTTC; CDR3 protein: CASSGGGGPYLQETQYF
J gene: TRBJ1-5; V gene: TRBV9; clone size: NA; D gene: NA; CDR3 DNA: TGTGCCAGCAGCCTACAGGGTGATGATCAGCCCCAGCATTTT; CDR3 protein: CASSLQGDDQPQHF
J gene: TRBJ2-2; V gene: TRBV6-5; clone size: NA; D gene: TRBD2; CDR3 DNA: TGTGCCAGCAGTACCCGGGGGGGAGTGGGCGGGGAGCTGTTTTTT; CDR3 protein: CASSTRGGVGGELFF
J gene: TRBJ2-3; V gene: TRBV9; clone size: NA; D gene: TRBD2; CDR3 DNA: TGTGCCAGCAGCGTAGGCGGACTAGCGGGGGGCCGGGGCACAGATACGCAGTATTTT; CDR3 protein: CASSVGGLAGGRGTDTQYF
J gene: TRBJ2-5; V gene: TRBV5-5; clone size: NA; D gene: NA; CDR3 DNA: TGTGCCAGCAGCTTTACGTGGGGCCTTCGAGAGACCCAGTACTTC; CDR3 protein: CASSFTWGLRETQYF
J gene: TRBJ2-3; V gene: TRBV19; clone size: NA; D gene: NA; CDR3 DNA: TGTGCCAGTAGAACTTTGGGAGATACGCAGTATTTT; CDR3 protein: CASRTLGDTQYF
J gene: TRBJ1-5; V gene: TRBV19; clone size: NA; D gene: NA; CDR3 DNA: TGTGCCAGTAGTATAGAGGGGGATCGGGGCAATCAGCCCCAGCATTTT; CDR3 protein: CASSIEGDRGNQPQHF
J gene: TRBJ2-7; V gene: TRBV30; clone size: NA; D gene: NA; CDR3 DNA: TGTGCCTGGGGCATACGGGGAACCTACGAGCAGTACTTC; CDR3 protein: CAWGIRGTYEQYF
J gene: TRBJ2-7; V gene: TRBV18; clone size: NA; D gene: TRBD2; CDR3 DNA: TGTGCCAGCTCACCACGGGAGGGGAAGGCTCGGGAGCAGTACTTC; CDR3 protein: CASSPREGKAREQYF
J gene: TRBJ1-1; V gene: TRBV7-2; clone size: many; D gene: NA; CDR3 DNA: TGTGCCAGCAGCCAATCATCAGGGTTGAACACTGAAGCTTTCTTT; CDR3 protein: CASSQSSGLNTEAFF
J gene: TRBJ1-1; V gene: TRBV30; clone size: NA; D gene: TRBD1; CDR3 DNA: TGTGCCTGGAACAGGGGAGGCACTGAAGCTTTCTTT; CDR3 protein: CAWNRGGTEAFF
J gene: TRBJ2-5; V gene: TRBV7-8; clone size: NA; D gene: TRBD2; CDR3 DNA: TGTGCCAGCAGCTCGGAAGGACTAGCGGGCCGGGTCGGGACCCAGTACTTC; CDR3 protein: CASSSEGLAGRVGTQYF
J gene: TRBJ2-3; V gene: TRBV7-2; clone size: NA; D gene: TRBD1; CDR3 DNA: TGTGCCAGCAGCTTAGTAGGTCAGGGGGGCACAGATACGCAGTATTTT; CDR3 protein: CASSLVGQGGTDTQYF
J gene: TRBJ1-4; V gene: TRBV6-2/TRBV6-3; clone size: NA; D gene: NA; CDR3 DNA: TGTGCCAGCAGTTACTCGGGCAGGGGACTTGGAAAACTGTTTTTT; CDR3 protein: CASSYSGRGLGKLFF
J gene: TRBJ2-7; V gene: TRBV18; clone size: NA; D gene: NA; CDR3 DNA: TGTGCCAGCTCCCTAGGGACCGAGCAGTACTTC; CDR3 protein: CASSLGTEQYF
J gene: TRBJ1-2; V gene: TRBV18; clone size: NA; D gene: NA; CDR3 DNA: TGTGCCAGCTCACTACGGGAGGACAGTTCCCCCAAACCCTATGGCTACACCTTC; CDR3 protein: CASSLREDSSPKPYGYTF
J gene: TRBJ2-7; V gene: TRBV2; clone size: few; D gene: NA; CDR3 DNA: TGTGCGGTGGCGGGGGCCTCCTACGAGCAGTACTTC; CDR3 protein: CAVAGASYEQYF
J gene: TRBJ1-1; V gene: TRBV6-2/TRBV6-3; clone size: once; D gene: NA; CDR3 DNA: TGTGCCAGCAGTCTCGGAAGGTGGAACACTGAAGCTTTCTTT; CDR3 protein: CASSLGRWNTEAFF
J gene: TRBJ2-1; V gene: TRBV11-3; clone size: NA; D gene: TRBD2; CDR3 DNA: TGTGCCAGCACTGGCGGGGGGGCCGTGGAGCAGTTCTTC; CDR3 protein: CASTGGGAVEQFF
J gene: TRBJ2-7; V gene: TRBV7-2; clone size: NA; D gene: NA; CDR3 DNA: TGTGCCAGCAGCTTAGGACAGATTTACGAGCAGTACTTC; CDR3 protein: CASSLGQIYEQYF